The 8 T cell receptor beta chains below all came from one sample that was sequenced in a study of technical replicates of blood from a handful of donors. Profiled with immunoSEQ multiplex PCR; TCRdb holds only in-frame clones, not every one. The table shows more than 75,000 clones, with roughly 93% occurring only once. The sequencing sample was made of T cells isolated from PBMCs. Receptor source: a human donor in good health.

The chain links TRBV28 to TRBJ2-5, with 7 bases matching TRBD2. The CDR3 consists of 15 residues. The germline V gene encodes CDR1 MDHEN and CDR2 SYDVKM. V shed 10 bases and J 5 bases; nucleotides not matched to a gene: 16. CDR3 DNA sequence: TGTGCCACCAGCAGGCTCCCAGGACTAGAGGAGACCCAGTACTTC. Translating gives CATSRLPGLEETQYF.

The V call is TRBV28, the J call TRBJ2-3, with 8 positions matching TRBD1. This CDR3 spans 15 amino acids. The J segment lost 2 bases and the V segment lost 5 bases, leaving 6 bases of the junction unmatched. Germline V gene data show CDR1 as MDHEN and CDR2 as SYDVKM. The CDR3, as DNA: TGTGCCAGCAGTCCAACAGGGGGTCCCACAGATACGCAGTATTTT. This translates into CASSPTGGPTDTQYF.

The genes are TRBV28 and TRBJ2-4; 8 bases agree with TRBD2. Germline V gene data show CDR1 as MDHEN and CDR2 as SYDVKM. The CDR3 sequence is 11 residues long. After removal of 7 bases from V and 15 bases from J, the junction contained 8 bases not matched to a gene. The CDR3 loop is CASNFGGERYF. The CDR3 DNA sequence: TGTGCCAGCAACTTCGGGGGGGAGCGGTACTTC.

The chain carries TRBV5-1 and TRBJ2-1, with TRBD1 matching 7 bases. The junction had 3 bases not matched to a gene; V was cut back by 0 bases and J by 0 bases. From germline, CDR1 is SGHRS and CDR2 YFSETQ. CDR3 length: 16 amino acids. The CDR3 spells CASSLDDRASYNEQFF. As DNA, the CDR3 is TGCGCCAGCAGCTTGGACGACAGGGCCTCCTACAATGAGCAGTTCTTC. Variable domain in full (rest from reference TRBV5-1 and TRBJ2-1): KAGVTQTPRYLIKTRGQQVTLSCSPISGHRSVSWYQQTPGQGLQFLFEYFSETQRNKGNFPGRFSGRQFSNSRSEMNVSTLELGDSALYLCASSLDDRASYNEQFFGPGTRLTVL.

The rearrangement joins TRBV28 to TRBJ2-7; D might be TRBD1 (6 bases). V lost 6 bases and J lost 4, with 16 bases in between. This CDR3 comprises 14 residues. CDR1 and CDR2 from the germline V gene are MDHEN and SYDVKM. This CDR3 reads CASRPGTKRYEQYF. CDR3 sequence (DNA): TGTGCCAGCAGGCCCGGGACAAAAAGGTACGAGCAGTACTTC.

The chain carries TRBV4-2 and TRBJ1-3; 7 positions agree with TRBD1. After removal of 3 bases from V and 1 base from J, the junction contained 6 bases not matched to a gene. This CDR3 has 16 residues. Germline V lookup: CDR1 LGHNA, CDR2 YNFKEQ. The CDR3 DNA reads as TGTGCCAGCAGCCATGGTCAACAGGGGTCTGGAAACACCATATATTTT. Translation: CASSHGQQGSGNTIYF.

V gene TRBV10-3 combines with J gene TRBJ2-7, with TRBD2 matching over 9 bases. CDR3 size: 15 residues. Germline V lookup: CDR1 ENHRY, CDR2 SYGVKD. J was trimmed by 12 bases and V by 3 bases; bases with no gene match: 15. The CDR3 region is CAISDREGLAGRVYF. The CDR3 DNA is TGTGCCATCAGTGACAGGGAGGGTCTAGCGGGAAGGGTGTACTTC.

The CDR3 DNA reads TGTGCCTGGAGTCGGGACATCGATGGCTACACCTTC. Translation: CAWSRDIDGYTF. This chain connects TRBV30 to TRBJ1-2; maybe TRBD1 (6 bases). This CDR3 spans 12 amino acids. Germline assignment: CDR1 GTSNPN and CDR2 SVGIG (reference sequence). V gave up 2 bases and J gave up 6 bases, with 10 bases separating them.